These 12 T cell receptor beta chains originate from one sample sequenced in a study of shared clonotypes between healthy human individuals. Libraries were prepared by immunoSEQ multiplex PCR; TCRdb keeps only in-frame clonotypes and omits some of them. The top ten hold under 0.8% of the sample, which has roughly 1,000,000 clones, around 78% seen once. Sequencing used memory CD4+ T cells from PBMCs. Subset described: CD45RA-negative fraction. The receptors stem from a man aged 18 to 30 in good health. Some clones in this sample may be carry-over from other donors' samples.

This sequence joins TRBV28 and TRBJ1-5, with 8 bases identical to TRBD1. The junction had 6 bases not matched to a gene; V was cut back by 8 bases and J by 6 bases. The CDR3 has 13 amino acids. Germline CDR1 MDHEN, CDR2 SYDVKM. CDR3 residues: CASYRGNLQPQHF. Written as DNA, the CDR3 is TGTGCCAGCTACAGGGGGAATCTTCAGCCCCAGCATTTT. Combining the CDR3 with reference TRBV28 and TRBJ1-5 gives the whole variable domain DVKVTQSSRYLVKRTGEKVFLECVQDMDHENMFWYRQDPGLGLRLIYFSYDVKMKEKGDIPEGYSVSREKKERFSLILESASTNQTSMYLCASYRGNLQPQHFGDGTRLSIL.

V and J are TRBV5-1 and TRBJ2-4, with 9 bases identical to TRBD1. V shed 4 bases, J shed 5 bases, and the junction held 7 bases outside the gene matches. There are 15 residues in the CDR3. CDR1 SGHRS and CDR2 YFSETQ come from the germline V gene. DNA of the CDR3: TGCGCCAGCAGCCGCGGCGGGGACAGGGAAAACATTCAGTACTTC. As protein: CASSRGGDRENIQYF.

This clone was detected a few times. This sequence joins TRBV4-1 and TRBJ2-7, with D hard to call. The CDR3 covers 15 residues. Germline V gene data show CDR1 as MGHRA and CDR2 as YSYEKL. V lost 2 bases to trimming and J lost 0 bases, with 11 bases between them. CDR3 loop: CASSQWEGSSYEQYF. The CDR3 coding sequence is TGCGCCAGCAGCCAATGGGAAGGTAGCTCCTACGAGCAGTACTTC.

V gene TRBV5-6 combines with J gene TRBJ1-2; no firm D call. CDR3 size: 15 residues. With 0 bases removed from V and 0 bases from J, the gap between germline ends came to 9 bases. Germline values: CDR1 SGHDT, CDR2 YYEEEE. CDR3 amino acids: CASSLGQNANYGYTF. CDR3 sequence (DNA): TGTGCCAGCAGCTTGGGGCAGAATGCTAACTATGGCTACACCTTC.

This clone occurred a few times. This sequence joins TRBV19 and TRBJ1-5; D call uncertain. Trimming stripped 5 bases from V and 6 bases from J, with 8 bases between. CDR1 and CDR2 from the germline V gene are LNHDA and SQIVND (reference sequence). This CDR3 contains 12 residues. The CDR3 DNA reads as TGTGCCAGTAGTGCGGTTATTCAGCCCCAGCATTTT. It yields the protein CASSAVIQPQHF. Combining the CDR3 with reference TRBV19 and TRBJ1-5 gives the whole variable domain DGGITQSPKYLFRKEGQNVTLSCEQNLNHDAMYWYRQDPGQGLRLIYYSQIVNDFQKGDIAEGYSVSREKKESFPLTVTSAQKNPTAFYLCASSAVIQPQHFGDGTRLSIL.

The CDR3 is CASSTQQGAGNTEAFF. The CDR3 coding sequence is TGTGCCAGCAGTACCCAACAGGGGGCCGGGAACACTGAAGCTTTCTTT. The chain uses TRBV28 and TRBJ1-1; 9 bases are shared with TRBD1. This CDR3 has 16 residues. V trimming: 5 bases; J trimming: 1 base; junction bases outside the gene matches: 8. Germline-derived CDR1 and CDR2 are MDHEN and SYDVKM. Based on the CDR3 plus reference TRBV28 and TRBJ1-1, the full variable domain is DVKVTQSSRYLVKRTGEKVFLECVQDMDHENMFWYRQDPGLGLRLIYFSYDVKMKEKGDIPEGYSVSREKKERFSLILESASTNQTSMYLCASSTQQGAGNTEAFFGQGTRLTVV.

As regards this clone: A far larger clone is only one base removed, so a read error is likely. The chain recombines TRBV6-6 with TRBJ2-2; possibly TRBD2 for D (6 bases). The CDR3 covers 14 residues. Germline-derived CDR1 and CDR2 are MNHNY and SVGAGI (reference sequence). This CDR3 is CASRSGTDTGGLFF. CDR3 DNA: TGTGCCAGCAGGTCAGGGACGGACACCGGGGGGCTGTTTTTT.

V gene TRBV9 combines with J gene TRBJ2-2; possibly TRBD2 for D (5 bases). Per the germline V gene, CDR1 is SGDLS and CDR2 is YYNGEE. Between the trimmed V and J ends, which lost 3 bases and 1 base, there was a span of 7 bases. This CDR3 is built from 14 residues. The CDR3 sequence: CASSGGLNTGELFF. Written as DNA, the CDR3 is TGTGCCAGCAGCGGCGGGCTGAACACCGGGGAGCTGTTTTTT.

This chain connects TRBV18 to TRBJ1-1, with TRBD1 matching over 8 bases. V was clipped by 3 bases and J by 1 base; unmatched bases: 10. CDR1 is KGHSH and CDR2 is LQKENI in the germline V gene. This CDR3 comprises 17 residues. CDR3 sequence (DNA): TGTGCCAGCTCACCTAACCGTCCCGGGACAGGGAACACTGAAGCTTTCTTT. Protein product: CASSPNRPGTGNTEAFF.

The chain employs TRBV5-4 and TRBJ2-1; 9 bases line up with TRBD2. Losses at the gene ends were 4 bases for V and 2 bases for J; bases not matched to a gene: 4. CDR3 length equals 15 residues. CDR1 and CDR2 (germline): SGHNT, YYREEE (reference sequence). CDR3 sequence (DNA): TGTGCCAGCAGCCCTAGCGGGGAACCCTACAATGAGCAGTTCTTC. Amino acid sequence: CASSPSGEPYNEQFF.

The rearrangement links TRBV4-3 to TRBJ2-2; TRBD1 might be the D (5 bases). The germline V gene has CDR1 LGHNA and CDR2 YSLEER. The CDR3 consists of 16 residues. Trimming shortened V by 2 bases and J by 0 bases, and 10 bases separated the two germline ends. Here the CDR3 reads CASSQIRASNTGELFF. In DNA, the CDR3 is TGCGCCAGCAGCCAAATCAGGGCCTCGAACACCGGGGAGCTGTTTTTT.

This clone was counted at least ten times. The rearrangement links TRBV30 to TRBJ1-1, with 7 nucleotides matching TRBD1. The V segment lost 6 bases and the J segment 4 bases; nucleotides outside the gene matches: 5. The length of the CDR3 is 12 residues. Germline CDR1 is GTSNPN and CDR2 is SVGIG (reference sequence). CDR3 sequence: CACGPGGTEAFF. CDR3 bases: TGTGCCTGCGGTCCAGGGGGCACTGAAGCTTTCTTT. Full variable domain (missing parts from reference TRBV30 and TRBJ1-1): SQTIHQWPATLVQPVGSPLSLECTVEGTSNPNLYWYRQAAGRGLQLLFYSVGIGQISSEVPQNLSASRPQDRQFILSSKKLLLSDSGFYLCACGPGGTEAFFGQGTRLTVV.